Below, 21 T cell receptor beta chains from the same sample are listed, as sequenced in a study of OX40 agonist ivuxolimab in advanced cancers. Clones were read by immunoSEQ multiplex PCR, and TCRdb kept only the in-frame ones, dropping some. The sample lists approximately 37,000 clones, about 74% occurring once. Material: CD4+ or CD8+ T cells sorted from blood, obtained in a trial of the OX40 agonist ivuxolimab. The source is an adult with an advanced solid tumor such as melanoma, head and neck, liver or kidney cancer.

This clone has just one count. The chain joins TRBV15 to TRBJ1-5; D is uncertain. The CDR3 extends over 14 amino acids. Trimming took 10 bases from V and 0 from J, leaving 13 bases between them. Per germline, CDR1 LNHNV and CDR2 YYDKDF (reference sequence). CDR3 loop: CAIERTYSNQPQHF. The DNA of the CDR3 is TGTGCCATCGAACGAACCTATAGCAATCAGCCCCAGCATTTT.

The genes are TRBV30 and TRBJ2-1; tentative D call: TRBD1 (5 bases). The CDR3 is made up of 11 amino acids. The V end lost 2 bases, the J end lost 9 bases, and 8 bases lay between the germline ends. Germline loops: CDR1 GTSNPN, CDR2 SVGIG (reference sequence). The CDR3 spells CAWSSTGEQFF. The CDR3 DNA reads TGTGCCTGGAGTTCTACAGGTGAGCAGTTCTTC.

This clone was seen a few times. V usage is TRBV6-6 and J usage is TRBJ1-5, with D possibly TRBD1 on 6 matching bases. Between the trimmed V and J ends, which lost 6 bases and 3 bases, there was a span of 12 bases. The CDR3 is 14 residues long. Germline CDR1 reads MNHNY; CDR2 reads SVGAGI (reference sequence). CDR3 loop: CASRKTGDNQPQHF. The CDR3 DNA reads as TGTGCCAGCAGGAAGACAGGAGACAATCAGCCCCAGCATTTT.

This chain uses TRBV19 with TRBJ1-1; D perhaps matches TRBD1 (6 bases). V was shortened by 2 bases and J by 5 bases, with 12 bases between the two germline ends. Per germline, CDR1 LNHDA and CDR2 SQIVND (reference sequence). The CDR3 covers 14 residues. For the CDR3, the DNA is TGTGCCAGTAGTATATCAGGGGTAGGGACTGAAGCTTTCTTT. As protein: CASSISGVGTEAFF. Filled out from reference TRBV19 and TRBJ1-1, the complete variable domain reads DGGITQSPKYLFRKEGQNVTLSCEQNLNHDAMYWYRQDPGQGLRLIYYSQIVNDFQKGDIAEGYSVSREKKESFPLTVTSAQKNPTAFYLCASSISGVGTEAFFGQGTRLTVV.

This clone was counted between two and nine times. V usage is TRBV28 and J usage is TRBJ1-1; D may be TRBD1 (5 bases). Trimming removed 10 bases at V and 8 bases at J, with 17 bases between. The CDR3 is made up of 12 amino acids. Germline V CDR1 and CDR2: MDHEN, SYDVKM. The DNA of the CDR3 is TGTGCCACCCGGGGCTTCGGATTAGAAGCTTTCTTT. Protein product: CATRGFGLEAFF.

This clone was picked up one time. The genes are TRBV12-5 and TRBJ2-7; no firm D call. V was cut by 1 base and J by 6 bases, with 7 bases left in between. The CDR3 is 12 residues long. CDR1 and CDR2 (germline): LGHNT, FRNRAP. The CDR3 loop is CASGLDSGEQYF. The CDR3, as DNA: TGTGCTAGTGGTTTGGACTCGGGCGAGCAGTACTTC.

This clone was observed a handful of times. The rearrangement links TRBV7-9 to TRBJ1-5; 7 bases line up with TRBD1. Per the germline V gene, CDR1 is SEHNR and CDR2 is FQNEAQ (reference sequence). Trimming removed 5 bases from V and 5 bases from J; junction bases left unmatched: 3. This CDR3 has 13 residues. Here the CDR3 reads CASSQGGHQPQHF. DNA of the CDR3: TGTGCCAGCAGCCAGGGGGGGCATCAGCCCCAGCATTTT.

By share, this clone counts as medium-sized. The rearrangement links TRBV2 to TRBJ2-1; D is undetermined. Trimming removed 6 bases from V and 4 bases from J, with 7 bases in between. From germline, CDR1 is SNHLY and CDR2 FYNNEI. The CDR3 extends over 12 amino acids. The CDR3 reads CASRTVYNEQFF. Written as DNA, the CDR3 is TGTGCCAGCAGAACAGTTTACAATGAGCAGTTCTTC.

The rearrangement uses TRBV19 and TRBJ1-3; possibly TRBD1 for D (5 bases). CDR3 length equals 14 residues. Per germline, CDR1 LNHDA and CDR2 SQIVND (reference sequence). Trimming left V 5 bases short and J 8 bases short, with 16 bases between. Here the CDR3 DNA reads TGTGCCAGTAGTTGGGGACGGGCAAGGGACACCATATATTTT. Encoded protein: CASSWGRARDTIYF.

This chain joins TRBV5-1 and TRBJ2-5, with D possibly matching TRBD1 (6 bases). Germline loops: CDR1 SGHRS, CDR2 YFSETQ. The CDR3 extends over 14 amino acids. V lost 0 bases to trimming and J lost 5 bases, with 11 bases between them. CDR3 sequence (DNA): TGCGCCAGCAGCTTGGTACAGGGTATGGAGACCCAGTACTTC. The encoded protein is CASSLVQGMETQYF.

The chain carries TRBV11-2 and TRBJ2-7; TRBD1 might be the D (5 bases). CDR1 is SGHAT, CDR2 FQNNGV, per germline. V gave up 3 bases and J gave up 7 bases, with 13 bases separating them. The CDR3 extends over 13 amino acids. For the CDR3, the DNA is TGTGCCAGCAGCTTGGGTGCAGGGTGGGAGCAGTACGTC. As protein: CASSLGAGWEQYV.

This clone was counted once. CDR3 DNA sequence: TGTGCCAGCAGCTTAGAAGGGGGTGGAAACACCATATATTTT. It encodes CASSLEGGGNTIYF. The chain employs TRBV7-9 and TRBJ1-3, with D perhaps TRBD1 (6 bases). CDR1 and CDR2 from the germline V gene are SEHNR and FQNEAQ (reference sequence). This CDR3 has 14 amino acids. The V end lost 1 base, the J end lost 3 bases, and 7 bases lay between the germline ends. The full variable domain, rest sourced from reference TRBV7-9 and TRBJ1-3, is DTGVSQNPRHKITKRGQNVTFRCDPISEHNRLYWYRQTLGQGPEFLTYFQNEAQLEKSRLLSDRFSAERPKGSFSTLEIQRTEQGDSAMYLCASSLEGGGNTIYFGEGSWLTVV.

This clone was seen only a few times. The chain employs TRBV14 and TRBJ2-7; D remains ambiguous. The germline V gene has CDR1 SGHDN and CDR2 FVKESK. V gave up 1 base and J gave up 4 bases, with 2 bases separating them. This CDR3 spans 11 amino acids. This CDR3 is CASSQGYEQYF. The CDR3 coding sequence is TGTGCCAGCAGCCAAGGATACGAGCAGTACTTC.

V gene TRBV2 combines with J gene TRBJ1-1; a possible D gene is TRBD1 (6 bases). The germline V and J ends were trimmed by 6 bases and 0 bases, with 17 bases remaining between them. CDR3 length: 16 amino acids. The V gene's germline CDR1 is SNHLY and CDR2 FYNNEI. CDR3 protein: CASSDRLRGMNTEAFF. The CDR3 DNA follows: TGTGCCAGCAGCGACCGACTCAGGGGAATGAACACTGAAGCTTTCTTT.

This CDR3 reads CASSGWTGLNEKLFF. DNA for the CDR3: TGTGCCAGCAGTGGTTGGACAGGGCTCAATGAAAAACTGTTTTTT. The chain carries TRBV28 and TRBJ1-4, with TRBD1 matching over 8 bases. This CDR3 has 15 amino acids. V lost 5 bases to trimming and J lost 5 bases; unmatched junction nucleotides: 7. Germline loops: CDR1 MDHEN, CDR2 SYDVKM.

This clone has only a few counts. The V call is TRBV7-8, the J call TRBJ1-2; D is perhaps TRBD1 (6 bases). CDR1 and CDR2 (germline): SGHVS, FQNEAQ. V gave up 5 bases and J gave up 3 bases, with 10 bases separating them. This CDR3 has 13 residues. CDR3 coding DNA: TGTGCCAGCAGCCCGACAGGCGACTATGGCTACACCTTC. It codes for CASSPTGDYGYTF.

This clone was detected only a few times. This CDR3 reads CASSLVVNTEAFF. CDR3 DNA: TGTGCCAGCAGCTTAGTAGTGAACACTGAAGCTTTCTTT. V usage is TRBV7-2 and J usage is TRBJ1-1; no definite D call. The V end was cut by 1 base, the J end by 0 bases, with 3 bases between. Germline CDR1 is SGHTA and CDR2 is FQGNSA. This CDR3 comprises 13 residues.

This clone is classed as medium-sized. The V gene is TRBV5-4, the J gene TRBJ2-1; 9 bases fit TRBD1. The CDR3 spans 15 residues. The V and J ends lost 1 base and 7 bases, in that order; junction bases with no gene match: 6. Germline CDR1 and CDR2: SGHNT and YYREEE (reference sequence). The CDR3 loop reads CASSLSGQGQNEQFF. The CDR3 DNA sequence: TGTGCCAGCAGCTTGTCGGGACAGGGACAAAATGAGCAGTTCTTC.

The gene calls are TRBV7-2 and TRBJ2-3; D is undetermined. Germline V gene sequence: CDR1 SGHTA, CDR2 FQGNSA. There are 15 residues in the CDR3. V lost 4 bases and J lost 4, with 15 bases in between. Written as DNA, the CDR3 is TGTGCCAGCAGCTCCGGACCTAGGCTTCCAGATACGCAGTATTTT. It encodes CASSSGPRLPDTQYF.

This clone was seen just once. CDR3 bases: TGTGCCAGCAGTCGCCGTCCCTACGAGCAGTACGTC. It specifies CASSRRPYEQYV. V and J are TRBV14 and TRBJ2-7; D gene unclear. The CDR3 length is 12 residues. Germline V gene data show CDR1 as SGHDN and CDR2 as FVKESK. V lost 6 bases and J 2 bases, leaving 8 bases between the germline ends.

The J gene is TRBJ2-7, the V gene TRBV5-1; D possibly uses TRBD1 or TRBD2 (5 bases each). V dropped 0 bases and J dropped 0 bases, with 7 bases sitting between them. CDR1 and CDR2 (germline): SGHRS, YFSETQ. The CDR3 consists of 14 residues. The CDR3, as DNA: TGCGCCAGCAGCTTGGGGGGGAGCTCCTACGAGCAGTACTTC. Its protein is CASSLGGSSYEQYF.